These 2 T cell receptor beta chains were sequenced from one sample in a study of PD-1 blockade in classical Hodgkin lymphoma. Generated by immunoSEQ multiplex PCR, the TCRdb table keeps only in-frame clones and is missing some. In the table there are some 10,000 clones, 70% to 80% of which are singletons. All trial patients relapsed after autologous stem cell transplantation. Researchers report purifying CD4+ T cells from thawed PBMCs by magnetic negative selection. Sample: CD4+ T cells from blood, taken at baseline. The receptors derive from a human donor with classical Hodgkin lymphoma.

The gene calls are TRBV28 and TRBJ2-3; a possible D gene is TRBD2 (6 bases). The germline gives CDR1 MDHEN, CDR2 SYDVKM. This CDR3 spans 15 amino acids. V was clipped by 3 bases and J by 2 bases, with 12 bases between them. CDR3 DNA sequence: TGTGCCAGCAGTTTTACGGGAGAGATCACAGATACGCAGTATTTT. Protein sequence: CASSFTGEITDTQYF.

A note on this clone: The junction does not match germline at one end; this may be a read error. DNA for the CDR3: TGTGCTAGCAGCTTACACCCAGGGGATACGCAGTATTTT. Protein sequence: CASSLHPGDTQYF. The V and J genes are TRBV7-7 and TRBJ2-3; perhaps TRBD1 as D (5 bases). Germline V gene sequence: CDR1 SSHAT, CDR2 FNYEAQ (reference sequence). CDR3 length: 13 residues.